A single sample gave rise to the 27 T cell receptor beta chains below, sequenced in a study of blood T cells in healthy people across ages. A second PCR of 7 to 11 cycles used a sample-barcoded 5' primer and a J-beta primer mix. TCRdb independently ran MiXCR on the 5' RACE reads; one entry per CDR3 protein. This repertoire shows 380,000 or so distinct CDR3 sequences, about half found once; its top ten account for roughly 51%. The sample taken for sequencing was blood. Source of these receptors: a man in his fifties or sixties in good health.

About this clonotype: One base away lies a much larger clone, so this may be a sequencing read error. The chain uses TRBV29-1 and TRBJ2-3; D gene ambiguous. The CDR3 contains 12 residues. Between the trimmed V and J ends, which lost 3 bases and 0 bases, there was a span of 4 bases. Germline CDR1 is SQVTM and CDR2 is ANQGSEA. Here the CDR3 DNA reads TGCAGCGTTGAGCATAGCACAGATACGCAGTATTTT. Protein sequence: CSVEHSTDTQYF.

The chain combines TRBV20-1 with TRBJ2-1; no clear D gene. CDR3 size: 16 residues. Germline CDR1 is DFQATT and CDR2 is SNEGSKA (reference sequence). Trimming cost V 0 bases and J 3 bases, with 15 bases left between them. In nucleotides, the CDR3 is TGCAGTGCTAGAGATCTAAGTGGTCCGGGCTACAATGAGCAGTTCTTC. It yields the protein CSARDLSGPGYNEQFF.

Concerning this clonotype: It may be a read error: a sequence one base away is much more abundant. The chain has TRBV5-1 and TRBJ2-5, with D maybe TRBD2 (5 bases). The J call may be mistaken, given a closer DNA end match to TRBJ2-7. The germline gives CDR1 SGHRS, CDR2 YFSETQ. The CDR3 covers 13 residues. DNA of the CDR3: TGCGCCAGCAGTGTCCTTCCGAGGGACGAGCAGTACTTC. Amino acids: CASSVLPRDEQYF.

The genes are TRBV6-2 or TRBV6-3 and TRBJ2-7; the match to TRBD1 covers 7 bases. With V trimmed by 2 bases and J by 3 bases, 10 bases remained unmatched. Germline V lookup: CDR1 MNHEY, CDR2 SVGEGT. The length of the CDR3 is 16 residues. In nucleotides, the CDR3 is TGTGCCAGCAGTTACAGGGGGCGGGCCAGAAACTACGAGCAGTACTTC. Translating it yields CASSYRGRARNYEQYF.

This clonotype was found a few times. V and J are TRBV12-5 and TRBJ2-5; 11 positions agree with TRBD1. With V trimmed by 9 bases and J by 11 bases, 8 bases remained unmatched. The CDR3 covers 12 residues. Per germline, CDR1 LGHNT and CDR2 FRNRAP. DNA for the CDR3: TGTGCTAGCTCCCGGGACAGGGGGGTGCAGTACTTC. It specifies CASSRDRGVQYF.

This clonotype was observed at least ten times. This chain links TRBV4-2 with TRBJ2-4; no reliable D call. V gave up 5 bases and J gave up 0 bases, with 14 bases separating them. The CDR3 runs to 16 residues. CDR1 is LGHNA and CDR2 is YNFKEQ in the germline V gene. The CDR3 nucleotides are TGTGCCAGCAGCGGCGACTTGGGGATAGCCAAAAACATTCAGTACTTC. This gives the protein CASSGDLGIAKNIQYF.

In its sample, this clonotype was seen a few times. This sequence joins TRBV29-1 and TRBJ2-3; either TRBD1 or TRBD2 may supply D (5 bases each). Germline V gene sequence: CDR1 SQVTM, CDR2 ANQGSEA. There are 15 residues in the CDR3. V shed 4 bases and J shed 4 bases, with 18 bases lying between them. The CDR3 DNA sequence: TGCAGCGTTGGGGGGTCAAGTCCGGCTCCAGATACGCAGTATTTT. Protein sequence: CSVGGSSPAPDTQYF.

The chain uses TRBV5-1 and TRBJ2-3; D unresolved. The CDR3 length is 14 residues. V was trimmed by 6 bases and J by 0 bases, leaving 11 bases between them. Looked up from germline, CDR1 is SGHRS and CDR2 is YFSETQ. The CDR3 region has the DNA TGCGCCAGCAAATCGGCCGTTAGCACAGATACGCAGTATTTT. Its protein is CASKSAVSTDTQYF.

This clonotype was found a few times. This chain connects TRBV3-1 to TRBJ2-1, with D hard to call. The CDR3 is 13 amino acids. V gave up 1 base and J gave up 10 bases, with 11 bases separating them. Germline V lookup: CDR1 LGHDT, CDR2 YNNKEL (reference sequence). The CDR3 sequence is CASSQGVAAEQFF. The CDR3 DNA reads TGTGCCAGCAGCCAAGGGGTGGCGGCCGAGCAGTTCTTC.

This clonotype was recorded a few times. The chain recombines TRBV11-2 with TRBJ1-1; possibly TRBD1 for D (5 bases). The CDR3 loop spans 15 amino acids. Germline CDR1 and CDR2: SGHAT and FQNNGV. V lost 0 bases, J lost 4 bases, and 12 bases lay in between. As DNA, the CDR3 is TGTGCCAGCAGCTTAGAAGGCAGGGTTGGCACTGAAGCTTTCTTT. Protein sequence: CASSLEGRVGTEAFF.

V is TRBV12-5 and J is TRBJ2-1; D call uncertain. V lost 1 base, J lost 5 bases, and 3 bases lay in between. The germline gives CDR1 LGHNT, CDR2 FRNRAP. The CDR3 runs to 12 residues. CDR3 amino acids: CASGLEHNEQFF. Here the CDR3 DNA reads TGTGCTAGTGGTTTGGAACACAATGAGCAGTTCTTC. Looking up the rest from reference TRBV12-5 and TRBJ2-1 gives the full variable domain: DARVTQTPRHKVTEMGQEVTMRCQPILGHNTVFWYRQTMMQGLELLAYFRNRAPLDDSGMPKDRFSAEMPDATLATLKIQPSEPRDSAVYFCASGLEHNEQFFGPGTRLTVL.

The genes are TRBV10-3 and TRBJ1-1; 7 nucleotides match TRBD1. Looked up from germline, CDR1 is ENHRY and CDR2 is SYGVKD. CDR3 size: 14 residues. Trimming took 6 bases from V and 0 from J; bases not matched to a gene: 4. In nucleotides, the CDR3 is TGTGCCATCAGAGCCCAGGGGGTGAACACTGAAGCTTTCTTT. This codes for CAIRAQGVNTEAFF.

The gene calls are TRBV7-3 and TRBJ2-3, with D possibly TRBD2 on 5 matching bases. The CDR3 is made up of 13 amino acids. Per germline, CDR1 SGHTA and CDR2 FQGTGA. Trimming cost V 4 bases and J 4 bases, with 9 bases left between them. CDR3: CASSSAGPDTQYF. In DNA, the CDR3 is TGTGCCAGCAGCTCCGCGGGCCCAGATACGCAGTATTTT.

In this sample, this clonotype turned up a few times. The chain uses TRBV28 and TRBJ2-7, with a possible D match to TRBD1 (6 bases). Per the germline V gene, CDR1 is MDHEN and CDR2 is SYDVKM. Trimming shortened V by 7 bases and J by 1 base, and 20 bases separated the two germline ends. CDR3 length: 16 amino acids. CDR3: CASTSQSSGHSYEQYF. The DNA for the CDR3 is TGTGCCAGCACCTCGCAGTCTTCGGGACATTCCTACGAGCAGTACTTC.

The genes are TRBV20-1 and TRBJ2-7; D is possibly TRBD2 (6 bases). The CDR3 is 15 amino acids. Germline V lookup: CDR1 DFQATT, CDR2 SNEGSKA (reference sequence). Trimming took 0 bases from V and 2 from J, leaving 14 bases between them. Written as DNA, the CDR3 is TGCAGTGCTAGAGATGCGGGGACGGGAACCTACGAGCAGTACTTC. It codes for CSARDAGTGTYEQYF.

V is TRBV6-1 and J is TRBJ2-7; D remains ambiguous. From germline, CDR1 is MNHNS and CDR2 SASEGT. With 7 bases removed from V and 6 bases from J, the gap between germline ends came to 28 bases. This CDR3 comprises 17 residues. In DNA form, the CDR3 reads TGTGCCAGCAATCAGAATCAGCCGGCCTATCAAGAGGCCGAGCAGTACTTC. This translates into CASNQNQPAYQEAEQYF.

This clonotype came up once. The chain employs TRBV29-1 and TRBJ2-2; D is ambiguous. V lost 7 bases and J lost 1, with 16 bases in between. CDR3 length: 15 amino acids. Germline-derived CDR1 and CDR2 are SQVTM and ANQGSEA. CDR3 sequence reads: CSAQVGRKNTGELFF. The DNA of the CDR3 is TGCAGCGCACAAGTCGGACGGAAGAACACCGGGGAGCTGTTTTTT.

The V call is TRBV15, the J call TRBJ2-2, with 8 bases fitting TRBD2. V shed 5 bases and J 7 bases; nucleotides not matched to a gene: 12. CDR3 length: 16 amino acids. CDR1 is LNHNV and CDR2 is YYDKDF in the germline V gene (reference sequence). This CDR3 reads CATSGARPGGNGELFF. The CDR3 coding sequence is TGTGCCACCAGCGGAGCTCGGCCGGGAGGGAACGGGGAGCTGTTTTTT.

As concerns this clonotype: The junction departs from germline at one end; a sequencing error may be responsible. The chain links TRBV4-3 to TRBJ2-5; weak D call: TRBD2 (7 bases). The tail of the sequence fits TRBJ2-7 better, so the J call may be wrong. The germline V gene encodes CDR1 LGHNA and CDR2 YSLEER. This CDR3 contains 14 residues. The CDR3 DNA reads TGCGCCGGCAGCCAAGGGGGAGGGTTGGGCGAGCAGTACTTC. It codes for CAGSQGGGLGEQYF.

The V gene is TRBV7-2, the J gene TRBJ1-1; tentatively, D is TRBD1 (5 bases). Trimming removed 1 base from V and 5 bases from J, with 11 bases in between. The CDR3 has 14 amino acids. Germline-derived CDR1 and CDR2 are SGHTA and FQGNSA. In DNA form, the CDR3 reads TGTGCCAGCAGCTTAGATAAGGGGAGGACTGAAGCTTTCTTT. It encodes CASSLDKGRTEAFF.

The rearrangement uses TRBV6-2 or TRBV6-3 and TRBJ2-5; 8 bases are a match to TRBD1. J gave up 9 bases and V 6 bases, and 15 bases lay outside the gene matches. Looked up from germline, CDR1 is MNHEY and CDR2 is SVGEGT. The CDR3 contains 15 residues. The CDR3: CASSQTGGHERAQYF. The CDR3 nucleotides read TGTGCCAGCAGCCAAACAGGGGGTCACGAGAGGGCCCAGTACTTC.

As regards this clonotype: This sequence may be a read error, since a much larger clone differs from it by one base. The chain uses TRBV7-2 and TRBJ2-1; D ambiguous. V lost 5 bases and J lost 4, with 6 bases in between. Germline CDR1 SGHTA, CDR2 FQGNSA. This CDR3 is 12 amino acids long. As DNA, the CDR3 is TGTGCCAGCAGCACCCAATACAATGAGCAGTTCTTC. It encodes CASSTQYNEQFF.

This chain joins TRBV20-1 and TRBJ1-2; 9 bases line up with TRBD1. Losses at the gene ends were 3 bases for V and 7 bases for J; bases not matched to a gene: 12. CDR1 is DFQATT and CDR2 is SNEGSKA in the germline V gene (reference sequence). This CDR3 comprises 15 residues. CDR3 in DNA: TGCAGTGCTAGGAACGCCGGGACAGGGAGTGCTGGCTACACCTTC. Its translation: CSARNAGTGSAGYTF.

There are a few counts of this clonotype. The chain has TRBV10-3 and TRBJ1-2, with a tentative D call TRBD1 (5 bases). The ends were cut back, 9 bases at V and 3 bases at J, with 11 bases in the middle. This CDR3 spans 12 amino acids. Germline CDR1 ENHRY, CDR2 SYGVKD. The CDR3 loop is CAIKGGDYGYTF. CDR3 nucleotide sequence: TGTGCCATTAAGGGAGGGGACTATGGCTACACCTTC.

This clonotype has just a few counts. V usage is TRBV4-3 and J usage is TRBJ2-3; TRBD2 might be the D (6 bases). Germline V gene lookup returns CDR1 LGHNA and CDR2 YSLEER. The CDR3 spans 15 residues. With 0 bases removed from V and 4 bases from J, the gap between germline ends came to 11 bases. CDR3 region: CASSQEGLASDTQYF. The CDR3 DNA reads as TGCGCCAGCAGCCAAGAGGGGCTAGCGTCAGATACGCAGTATTTT.

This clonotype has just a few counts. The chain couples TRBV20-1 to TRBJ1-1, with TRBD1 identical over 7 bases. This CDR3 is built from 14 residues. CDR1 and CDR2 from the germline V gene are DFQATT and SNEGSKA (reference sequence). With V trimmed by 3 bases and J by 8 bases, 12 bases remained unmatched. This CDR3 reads CSASEGGASGEAFF. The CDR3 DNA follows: TGCAGTGCTAGCGAAGGGGGCGCTTCTGGGGAAGCTTTCTTT.

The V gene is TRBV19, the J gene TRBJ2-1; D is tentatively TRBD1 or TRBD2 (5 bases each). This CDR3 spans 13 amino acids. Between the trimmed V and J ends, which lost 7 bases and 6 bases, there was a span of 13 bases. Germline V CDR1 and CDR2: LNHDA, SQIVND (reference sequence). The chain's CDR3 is CASTYIGTNEQFF. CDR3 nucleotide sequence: TGTGCCAGTACCTATATAGGGACCAATGAGCAGTTCTTC.